This TCR beta chain is from a study of cytomegalovirus exposure and HLA in healthy donors. Study summary: In an early release, HLA-typed donors contributed about 79 million unique TCR sequences.

The CDR3 has 17 amino acids. Germline-derived CDR1 and CDR2 are SGDLS and YYNGEE. With 2 bases clipped from V and 2 bases from J, the junction kept 8 bases outside the gene matches. This PCR relied on a set of 60 Vbeta primers and 13 Jbeta primers. Clones were read by immunoSEQ multiplex PCR, and TCRdb kept only the in-frame ones, dropping some. The sample has some 130,000 clones, about 80% seen once. On this clone itself: The antigen is unknown.

Study-level findings and limits: In a later analysis, 16,951 TCR beta sequences were associated with HLA alleles at 0.05 false discovery rate. Some TCR beta chains (around 160 of them) were listed as cytomegalovirus-associated.

As for the donors, each was a healthy bone marrow donor. The origin of this receptor is a male donor in good health and CMV-seropositive. J is TRBJ2-3 and V is TRBV9; 10 bases line up with TRBD2. Sample: PBMCs. The CDR3 here is CASSVSSGGAHTDTQYF. The CDR3 nucleotides are TGTGCCAGCAGCGTCTCGAGCGGGGGGGCGCACACAGATACGCAGTATTTT. The full variable domain, its missing parts supplied by reference TRBV9 and TRBJ2-3, is DSGVTQTPKHLITATGQRVTLRCSPRSGDLSVYWYQQSLDQGLQFLIQYYNGEERAKGNILERFSAQQFPDLHSELNLSSLELGDSALYFCASSVSSGGAHTDTQYFGPGTRLTVL.